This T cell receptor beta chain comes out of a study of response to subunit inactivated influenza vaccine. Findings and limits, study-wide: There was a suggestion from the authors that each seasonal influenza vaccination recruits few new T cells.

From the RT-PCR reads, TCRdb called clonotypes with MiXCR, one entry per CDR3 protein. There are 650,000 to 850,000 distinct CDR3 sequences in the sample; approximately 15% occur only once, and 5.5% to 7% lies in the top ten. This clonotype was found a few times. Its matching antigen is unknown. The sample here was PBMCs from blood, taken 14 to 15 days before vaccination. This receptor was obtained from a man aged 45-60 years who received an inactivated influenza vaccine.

The CDR3, as DNA: TGTGCCAGCAGCCAAGATGGGGACACTGAAGCTTTCTTT. As protein: CASSQDGDTEAFF. The chain links TRBV3-1 to TRBJ1-1; D gene unclear. The CDR3 sequence is 13 residues long. Germline CDR1 is LGHDT and CDR2 is YNNKEL (reference sequence). Trimming cost V 0 bases and J 3 bases, with 5 bases left between them.